The T cell receptor (beta chain) described here comes from a study of T-cell reconstitution after alpha-beta-depleted transplantation in children. The library targeted TCRbeta and was prepared with unique molecular identifiers. TCRdb reprocessed the PCR reads via MiXCR and lists one record per CDR3 protein. The sample has about 830,000 distinct CDR3 sequences; 15% to 20% are singletons. This clonotype was counted many times. Its antigen remains unidentified. Points from the study as a whole: Expanded graft clones, several hundred of them, were reportedly the source of alpha-beta T cells about two months after transplant. Several patients had high TCRbeta diversity at day 60; it came from surviving recipient T cells and thymic progenitors. Counts and diversity of T cells one year after transplant came mostly from newly produced T cells.

CDR3 size: 13 residues. CDR1 and CDR2 from the germline V gene are SGHTA and FQGNSA. V was trimmed by 5 bases and J by 5 bases, leaving 11 bases between them. The chain carries TRBV7-2 and TRBJ2-3, with D perhaps matching TRBD2 (6 bases). The clonotype was recovered from a male patient between 5 and 17 years old who had a stem cell transplant for acute lymphoblastic leukemia, so the T cells may come from the graft donor. Sequences were derived from PBMCs, mostly from graft donor cells, sampled 360 days after TCRalphabeta/CD19-depleted stem cell transplant. CDR3 protein: CASSMGLVDTQYF. Here the CDR3 DNA reads TGTGCCAGCAGCATGGGACTTGTAGATACGCAGTATTTT.